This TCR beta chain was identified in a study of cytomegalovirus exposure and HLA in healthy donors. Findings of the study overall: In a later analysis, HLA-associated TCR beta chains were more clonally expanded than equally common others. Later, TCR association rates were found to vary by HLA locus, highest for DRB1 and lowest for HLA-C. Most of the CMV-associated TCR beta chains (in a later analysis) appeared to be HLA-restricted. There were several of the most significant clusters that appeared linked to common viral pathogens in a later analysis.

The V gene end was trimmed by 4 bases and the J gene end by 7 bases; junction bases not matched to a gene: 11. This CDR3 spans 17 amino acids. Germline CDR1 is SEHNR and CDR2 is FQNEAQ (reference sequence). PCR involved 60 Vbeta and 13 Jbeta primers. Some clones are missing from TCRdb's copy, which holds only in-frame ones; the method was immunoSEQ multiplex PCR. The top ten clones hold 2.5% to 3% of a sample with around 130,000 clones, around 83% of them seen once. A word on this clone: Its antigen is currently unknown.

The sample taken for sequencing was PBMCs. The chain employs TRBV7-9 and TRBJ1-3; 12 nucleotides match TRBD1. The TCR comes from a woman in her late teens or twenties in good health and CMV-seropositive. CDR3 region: CASSWADPGQGANTIYF. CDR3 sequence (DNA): TGTGCCAGCAGCTGGGCCGATCCGGGACAGGGGGCTAACACCATATATTTT. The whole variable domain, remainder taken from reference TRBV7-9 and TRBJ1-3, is DTGVSQNPRHKITKRGQNVTFRCDPISEHNRLYWYRQTLGQGPEFLTYFQNEAQLEKSRLLSDRFSAERPKGSFSTLEIQRTEQGDSAMYLCASSWADPGQGANTIYFGEGSWLTVV.